These 26 T cell receptor beta chains were all obtained from the same sample, sequenced in a study of cytomegalovirus exposure and HLA in healthy donors. Researchers ran the PCR with 60 Vbeta and 13 Jbeta primers. Assay: immunoSEQ multiplex PCR; the TCRdb copy retains only in-frame clones and omits some. This table has about 170,000 clones, about 81% appearing once. Sequenced input: PBMCs. The receptors were gathered from a girl aged 2-15 years in good health and CMV-seropositive.

CDR3: CASSLSLTSGSMGTGELFF. CDR3 DNA sequence: TGCGCCAGCAGCTTGTCGTTAACTAGCGGGAGTATGGGAACCGGGGAGCTGTTTTTT. The chain is built from TRBV5-1 and TRBJ2-2; 11 bases are a match to TRBD2. After removal of 1 base from V and 5 bases from J, the junction contained 13 bases not matched to a gene. The CDR3 runs 19 residues. From germline, CDR1 is SGHRS and CDR2 YFSETQ. The whole variable domain, remainder taken from reference TRBV5-1 and TRBJ2-2, is KAGVTQTPRYLIKTRGQQVTLSCSPISGHRSVSWYQQTPGQGLQFLFEYFSETQRNKGNFPGRFSGRQFSNSRSEMNVSTLELGDSALYLCASSLSLTSGSMGTGELFFGEGSRLTVL.

J is TRBJ1-1 and V is TRBV21-1; the listed D gene, TRBD1, was not tested against the DNA. TRBV21-1 is recorded as a pseudogene. The length of the CDR3 is 14 residues. CDR3 sequence: CASNKQGRNTEAFF. CDR3 bases: TGTGCCAGCAACAAACAGGGGAGGAACACTGAAGCTTTCTTT.

CDR3 DNA: TGTGCCACCCGACCGGGACAGGTCACCGGGGAGCTGTTTTTT. Residues: CATRPGQVTGELFF. This chain links TRBV10-3 with TRBJ2-2; TRBD1 matches 8 bases. V was pared by 10 bases and J by 4 bases, with 8 bases of the junction left unmatched. The CDR3 runs 14 residues. Germline assignment: CDR1 ENHRY and CDR2 SYGVKD.

The chain recombines TRBV6-1 with TRBJ2-7; 9 bases align to TRBD1. Germline values: CDR1 MNHNS, CDR2 SASEGT. The CDR3 has 14 amino acids. The J segment lost 5 bases and the V segment lost 1 base, leaving 3 bases of the junction unmatched. The CDR3 nucleotides are TGTGCCAGCAGTGAAGACCGGGACAGGGACGAGCAGTACTTC. Protein sequence: CASSEDRDRDEQYF.

This rearrangement joins TRBV5-1 to TRBJ1-1, with unresolved D. The CDR3 runs 15 residues. V lost 0 bases, J lost 3 bases, and 12 bases lay in between. Germline assignment: CDR1 SGHRS and CDR2 YFSETQ. The CDR3 bases are TGCGCCAGCAGCTTGGACACTCCACGGGACACTGAAGCTTTCTTT. Protein sequence: CASSLDTPRDTEAFF.

The rearrangement joins TRBV4-1 to TRBJ1-5, with TRBD1 matching 9 bases. After removal of 2 bases from V and 7 bases from J, the junction contained 6 bases not matched to a gene. Germline V lookup: CDR1 MGHRA, CDR2 YSYEKL. This CDR3 spans 15 amino acids. CDR3 in amino acids: CASSQWLTGGQPQHF. CDR3 DNA: TGCGCCAGCAGCCAATGGTTGACAGGGGGACAGCCCCAGCATTTT.

The chain joins TRBV28 to TRBJ2-7, with 9 bases matching TRBD1. The germline V gene encodes CDR1 MDHEN and CDR2 SYDVKM. The trim removed 4 bases at V and 2 bases at J, leaving 12 bases unmatched. The CDR3 consists of 17 residues. The CDR3 DNA reads TGTGCCAGCAGTTGGACAGGGGCGGAGGCGACCCCCTACGAGCAGTACTTC. Amino acid sequence: CASSWTGAEATPYEQYF. Filled out from reference TRBV28 and TRBJ2-7, the complete variable domain reads DVKVTQSSRYLVKRTGEKVFLECVQDMDHENMFWYRQDPGLGLRLIYFSYDVKMKEKGDIPEGYSVSREKKERFSLILESASTNQTSMYLCASSWTGAEATPYEQYFGPGTRLTVT.

The genes are TRBV6-6 and TRBJ2-6, with D perhaps TRBD1 (5 bases). The V gene's germline CDR1 is MNHNY and CDR2 SVGAGI (reference sequence). CDR3 length: 15 residues. The ends were cut back, 7 bases at V and 0 bases at J, with 10 bases in the middle. The CDR3: CASTKGFSGANVLTF. CDR3 bases: TGTGCCAGCACCAAGGGGTTCTCTGGGGCCAACGTCCTGACTTTC.

J is TRBJ1-1 and V is TRBV7-2; 10 bases are shared with TRBD1. V was clipped by 2 bases and J by 10 bases; unmatched bases: 7. The germline gives CDR1 SGHTA, CDR2 FQGNSA. The length of the CDR3 is 14 residues. The CDR3: CASSLRGQGEGAFF. In DNA, the CDR3 is TGTGCCAGCAGCTTACGAGGACAGGGGGAAGGAGCTTTCTTT.

The chain uses TRBV5-4 and TRBJ2-1, with D uncertain. The CDR3 loop spans 15 amino acids. V lost 0 bases, J lost 2 bases, and 9 bases lay in between. Germline-derived CDR1 and CDR2 are SGHNT and YYREEE (reference sequence). CDR3: CASSLEALAYNEQFF. The DNA of the CDR3 is TGTGCCAGCAGCTTGGAGGCCCTAGCCTACAATGAGCAGTTCTTC.

This chain uses TRBV14 with TRBJ2-2, with 7 bases matching TRBD1. The length of the CDR3 is 16 residues. The J segment lost 5 bases and the V segment lost 4 bases, leaving 10 bases of the junction unmatched. From germline, CDR1 is SGHDN and CDR2 FVKESK. The CDR3 DNA is TGTGCCAGCAGCCCCCTTTCGGGACAGTCTACCGGGGAGCTGTTTTTT. Residues: CASSPLSGQSTGELFF.

The chain couples TRBV14 to TRBJ1-1; 7 nucleotides align to TRBD1. Germline values: CDR1 SGHDN, CDR2 FVKESK. Trimming removed 0 bases from V and 3 bases from J; junction bases left unmatched: 4. The CDR3 consists of 15 residues. The chain's CDR3 is CASSQDTGEDTEAFF. The CDR3, as DNA: TGTGCCAGCAGCCAAGATACAGGGGAGGACACTGAAGCTTTCTTT.

V gene TRBV27 combines with J gene TRBJ2-1, with a tentative D call TRBD1 (5 bases). V was pared by 6 bases and J by 3 bases, with 12 bases between. The CDR3 spans 14 residues. Germline-derived CDR1 and CDR2 are MNHEY and SMNVEV (reference sequence). CDR3 residues: CASRKGVLYNEQFF. The CDR3 nucleotides are TGTGCCAGCAGGAAAGGGGTGCTCTACAATGAGCAGTTCTTC.

The chain uses TRBV19 and TRBJ1-5; 8 bases are a match to TRBD1. The CDR3 runs 15 residues. V gave up 3 bases and J gave up 7 bases; unmatched junction bases: 8. Germline V gene lookup returns CDR1 LNHDA and CDR2 SQIVND (reference sequence). This CDR3 is CASSIGQGRGQPQHF. In nucleotides, the CDR3 is TGTGCCAGTAGTATCGGACAGGGTAGGGGACAGCCCCAGCATTTT.

The chain is built from TRBV9 and TRBJ1-4; 7 bases align to TRBD1. The CDR3 is 15 residues long. The J segment lost 6 bases and the V segment lost 0 bases, leaving 5 bases of the junction unmatched. Germline V gene sequence: CDR1 SGDLS, CDR2 YYNGEE. DNA of the CDR3: TGTGCCAGCAGCGTAGCAGGACAGGTGGATGAAAAACTGTTTTTT. Its translation: CASSVAGQVDEKLFF.

CDR3: CATTQGGTKNIQYF. CDR3 nucleotides: TGTGCCACAACACAGGGGGGTACCAAAAACATTCAGTACTTC. The chain is built from TRBV19 and TRBJ2-4; 8 bases are shared with TRBD1. CDR1 and CDR2 (germline): LNHDA, SQIVND (reference sequence). This CDR3 is 14 amino acids long. With V trimmed by 10 bases and J by 2 bases, 7 bases remained unmatched.

This sequence joins TRBV5-4 and TRBJ2-3, with 7 positions matching TRBD2. CDR1 is SGHNT, CDR2 YYREEE, per germline (reference sequence). V gave up 4 bases and J gave up 5 bases; unmatched junction bases: 13. CDR3 length: 16 amino acids. The CDR3 region is CASSEDLADELDTQYF. The CDR3 region has the DNA TGTGCCAGCAGCGAGGACCTAGCGGATGAGCTAGATACGCAGTATTTT. Filled out from reference TRBV5-4 and TRBJ2-3, the complete variable domain reads ETGVTQSPTHLIKTRGQQVTLRCSSQSGHNTVSWYQQALGQGPQFIFQYYREEENGRGNFPPRFSGLQFPNYSSELNVNALELDDSALYLCASSEDLADELDTQYFGPGTRLTVL.

The chain links TRBV28 to TRBJ2-1; weak D call: TRBD2 (5 bases). Trimming took off 8 bases at V and 0 bases at J, with 17 bases between the two ends. Germline values: CDR1 MDHEN, CDR2 SYDVKM. The CDR3 extends over 16 amino acids. As DNA, the CDR3 is TGTGCCAGCCTAACTGCAGGCGGAGGCTCCTACAATGAGCAGTTCTTC. Its translation: CASLTAGGGSYNEQFF. The full variable domain, rest sourced from reference TRBV28 and TRBJ2-1, is DVKVTQSSRYLVKRTGEKVFLECVQDMDHENMFWYRQDPGLGLRLIYFSYDVKMKEKGDIPEGYSVSREKKERFSLILESASTNQTSMYLCASLTAGGGSYNEQFFGPGTRLTVL.

The chain combines TRBV7-3 with TRBJ1-2; 10 bases are shared with TRBD1. This CDR3 spans 15 amino acids. CDR1 is SGHTA and CDR2 is FQGTGA in the germline V gene. The V and J ends lost 3 bases and 4 bases, in that order; junction bases with no gene match: 5. The CDR3 DNA reads TGTGCCAGCAGCTTGACAGGGGGCGCCGGCTATGGCTACACCTTC. It yields the protein CASSLTGGAGYGYTF. Complete variable domain (other parts from reference TRBV7-3 and TRBJ1-2): GAGVSQTPSNKVTEKGKYVELRCDPISGHTALYWYRQSLGQGPEFLIYFQGTGAADDSGLPNDRFFAVRPEGSVSTLKIQRTERGDSAVYLCASSLTGGAGYGYTFGSGTRLTVV.

This clone was seen once. This chain joins TRBV2 and TRBJ2-3; tentatively, D is TRBD2 (6 bases). V was cut by 4 bases and J by 2 bases, with 13 bases left in between. The CDR3 has 15 amino acids. CDR1 and CDR2 from the germline V gene are SNHLY and FYNNEI. The CDR3: CASSVEGDVTDTQYF. The DNA for the CDR3 is TGTGCCAGCAGTGTGGAGGGCGACGTCACAGATACGCAGTATTTT.

The rearrangement joins TRBV5-1 to TRBJ2-3, with a weak D call TRBD1 (5 bases). Germline CDR1 SGHRS, CDR2 YFSETQ. V lost 5 bases and J 0 bases, leaving 13 bases between the germline ends. The CDR3 is made up of 15 amino acids. As DNA, the CDR3 is TGCGCCAGCAGACCAGGGCGCCTTAGCACAGATACGCAGTATTTT. As protein: CASRPGRLSTDTQYF.

A note on this clone: One junction end disagrees with the germline gene, perhaps due to a read error. The rearrangement joins TRBV5-1 to TRBJ2-7, with D possibly matching TRBD2 (5 bases). CDR3 length: 13 amino acids. In germline, CDR1 is SGHRS, CDR2 YFSETQ. CDR3 region: CAGSGPGAYEQYF. The CDR3 DNA is TGCGCCGGCAGCGGTCCCGGAGCCTACGAGCAGTACTTC.

The chain joins TRBV7-3 to TRBJ2-3; tentative D call: TRBD1 (6 bases). The germline V gene has CDR1 SGHTA and CDR2 FQGTGA. The CDR3 extends over 16 amino acids. Trimming cost V 5 bases and J 0 bases, with 15 bases left between them. CDR3 in DNA: TGTGCCAGCAGCCCGGACAGACCAACTAGCACAGATACGCAGTATTTT. This gives the protein CASSPDRPTSTDTQYF.

DNA of the CDR3: TGTGCCTGGAGTGGGAAGAGGACAGATACGCAGTATTTT. Its translation is CAWSGKRTDTQYF. The rearrangement joins TRBV30 to TRBJ2-3; D call uncertain. Germline V gene sequence: CDR1 GTSNPN, CDR2 SVGIG (reference sequence). With 1 base removed from V and 3 bases from J, the gap between germline ends came to 8 bases. CDR3 length: 13 amino acids.

The V call is TRBV7-8, the J call TRBJ2-7, with 9 bases identical to TRBD2. CDR1 and CDR2 from the germline V gene are SGHVS and FQNEAQ. The trim removed 2 bases at V and 4 bases at J, leaving 6 bases unmatched. CDR3 length: 15 amino acids. CDR3 DNA sequence: TGTGCCAGCAGCTTAATCAGCGGGAGGTCGTACGAGCAGTACTTC. This codes for CASSLISGRSYEQYF.

This chain joins TRBV2 and TRBJ1-1, with 7 bases lining up with TRBD1. Germline CDR1 SNHLY, CDR2 FYNNEI. This CDR3 spans 12 amino acids. The trim removed 7 bases at V and 5 bases at J, leaving 4 bases unmatched. This CDR3 reads CASTYRGTEAFF. The CDR3 nucleotides are TGTGCCAGCACTTACAGGGGAACTGAAGCTTTCTTT.